This entry lists 27 T cell receptor beta chains sequenced from one sample in a study of blood T cell repertoires in COVID-19. Measured with immunoSEQ multiplex PCR; TCRdb has only the in-frame clones, and not every one. The repertoire holds about 360,000 clones, around 84% seen once, with 3% in the top ten. The sample comprised peripheral blood. The receptors here all came from a human donor in a cohort sampled during active COVID-19.

The CDR3 nucleotides are TGTGCCAGCAGCATAGGACTAGCGGGAGACAATGAGCAGTTCTTC. This translates into CASSIGLAGDNEQFF. The chain combines TRBV5-5 with TRBJ2-1; 13 bases line up with TRBD2. Trimming removed 4 bases from V and 5 bases from J; junction bases left unmatched: 3. This CDR3 spans 15 amino acids. Looked up from germline, CDR1 is SGHKS and CDR2 is YYEKEE (reference sequence).

The chain has TRBV6-4 and TRBJ2-2; perhaps TRBD2 as D (5 bases). The CDR3 totals 13 residues. The V and J ends lost 3 bases and 5 bases respectively, with 7 bases between them. CDR1 MRHNA and CDR2 SNTAGT come from the germline V gene. The CDR3 sequence: CASSEPGTGELFF. The CDR3 coding sequence is TGTGCCAGCAGTGAACCGGGGACCGGGGAGCTGTTTTTT.

This clone was seen a single time. V is TRBV7-9 and J is TRBJ2-1, with TRBD2 matching over 9 bases. CDR3 length: 18 residues. The trim removed 1 base at V and 6 bases at J, leaving 13 bases unmatched. CDR1 is SEHNR and CDR2 is FQNEAQ in the germline V gene (reference sequence). This chain's CDR3 is CASSLGSKRGVNINEQFF. The CDR3 nucleotides are TGTGCCAGCAGCTTAGGATCTAAGCGGGGGGTGAATATCAATGAGCAGTTCTTC.

The rearrangement links TRBV6-5 to TRBJ2-7; D perhaps matches TRBD1 (5 bases). Trimming shortened V by 10 bases and J by 5 bases, and 18 bases separated the two germline ends. The CDR3 extends over 13 amino acids. Germline V gene lookup returns CDR1 MNHEY and CDR2 SVGAGI. Here the CDR3 DNA reads TGTGCCACCAACGACAGATGGTCTAACGAGCAGTACTTC. This encodes CATNDRWSNEQYF.

The rearrangement joins TRBV3-1 (or the pseudogene TRBV3-2) to TRBJ2-3; 8 bases line up with TRBD1. This CDR3 comprises 16 residues. Germline-derived CDR1 and CDR2 are LGHDT and YNNKEL (reference sequence). Trimming cost V 2 bases and J 4 bases; bases outside gene matches: 8. This CDR3 reads CASSQPWGRGPDTQYF. CDR3 bases: TGTGCCAGCAGCCAACCCTGGGGCAGGGGGCCAGATACGCAGTATTTT.

This rearrangement joins TRBV10-3 to TRBJ2-5; D perhaps matches TRBD1 (7 bases). The germline gives CDR1 ENHRY, CDR2 SYGVKD. V was clipped by 4 bases and J by 5 bases, with 14 bases between them. The CDR3 consists of 14 residues. CDR3 residues: CAISASGGRETQYF. The CDR3 DNA reads as TGTGCCATCAGTGCCTCAGGGGGGCGCGAGACCCAGTACTTC.

V is TRBV11-3 and J is TRBJ2-1; D is unclear. The germline V and J ends were trimmed by 3 bases and 10 bases, with 13 bases remaining between them. This CDR3 has 13 residues. Per germline, CDR1 SGHNT and CDR2 YENEEA. The CDR3 nucleotides read TGTGCCAGCAGCTTCTCTAGGAACCACGAGCAGTTCTTC. It encodes CASSFSRNHEQFF.

As DNA, the CDR3 is TGTGCCAGCTCAGCCTCGCCGGGACAGGGATATGGCTACACCTTC. This gives the protein CASSASPGQGYGYTF. The gene calls are TRBV18 and TRBJ1-2; the match to TRBD1 covers 9 bases. The V gene's germline CDR1 is KGHSH and CDR2 LQKENI. After removal of 5 bases from V and 5 bases from J, the junction contained 9 bases not matched to a gene. This CDR3 spans 15 amino acids.

Concerning this clone itself: The same CDR3 can be traced to other DNA sequences in this sample. The rearrangement uses TRBV27 and TRBJ2-7; 11 bases are a match to TRBD2. The trim removed 2 bases at V and 4 bases at J, leaving 1 base unmatched. CDR1 and CDR2 (germline): MNHEY, SMNVEV (reference sequence). The CDR3 loop spans 14 amino acids. The CDR3 DNA follows: TGTGCCAGCAGTTTAGGGACTAGCGGATACGAGCAGTACTTC. Translation: CASSLGTSGYEQYF.

The chain combines TRBV6-5 with TRBJ1-1; D perhaps matches TRBD1 (5 bases). Germline-derived CDR1 and CDR2 are MNHEY and SVGAGI. The CDR3 totals 14 residues. V dropped 0 bases and J dropped 5 bases, with 10 bases sitting between them. Written as DNA, the CDR3 is TGTGCCAGCAGTTACTCGGTCAGGGAAACTGAAGCTTTCTTT. Protein product: CASSYSVRETEAFF.

V and J are TRBV7-3 and TRBJ1-6; D is perhaps TRBD1 (5 bases). The germline CDR1 and CDR2 sequences are SGHTA and FQGTGA. CDR3 length: 14 amino acids. Trimming took off 3 bases at V and 6 bases at J, with 9 bases between the two ends. CDR3: CASSFGGANSPLHF. The CDR3 nucleotides read TGTGCCAGCAGCTTCGGAGGGGCTAATTCACCCCTCCACTTT.

The rearrangement uses TRBV7-3 and TRBJ2-4, with 8 bases identical to TRBD2. The CDR3 is made up of 17 amino acids. V was pared by 5 bases and J by 2 bases, with 11 bases of the junction left unmatched. Germline CDR1 and CDR2: SGHTA and FQGTGA. The CDR3, as DNA: TGTGCCAGCAGCCCGAATACTAGCGGAAATACCAAAAACATTCAGTACTTC. Translation: CASSPNTSGNTKNIQYF.

The rearrangement joins TRBV19 to TRBJ2-3, with 9 positions matching TRBD1. The germline V gene encodes CDR1 LNHDA and CDR2 SQIVND (reference sequence). Trimming took 8 bases from V and 4 from J; bases not matched to a gene: 7. The CDR3 runs 14 residues. CDR3 residues: CASSAQGASDTQYF. In nucleotides, the CDR3 is TGTGCCAGTTCGGCACAGGGGGCTTCAGATACGCAGTATTTT.

This clone was found a few times. The chain links TRBV7-2 to TRBJ2-7, with 11 bases that match TRBD2. This CDR3 spans 15 amino acids. V was clipped by 5 bases and J by 9 bases; unmatched bases: 12. Germline V gives CDR1 SGHTA, CDR2 FQGNSA. CDR3 in DNA: TGTGCCAGCAGCCTATCACTAGCGGGAGCGAAGGGGCAGTACTTC. Translation gives CASSLSLAGAKGQYF.

This clone was found many times. The chain combines TRBV27 with TRBJ1-4, with 9 positions matching TRBD1. The CDR3 has 17 residues. Germline trimming cut 4 bases from V and 0 bases from J; bases unmatched to any gene: 6. The germline CDR1 and CDR2 sequences are MNHEY and SMNVEV (reference sequence). CDR3 sequence (DNA): TGTGCCAGCAGTTACCGATGGGACAGGGCAACTAATGAAAAACTGTTTTTT. Its protein is CASSYRWDRATNEKLFF. The whole variable domain, filled in from reference TRBV27 and TRBJ1-4, reads EAQVTQNPRYLITVTGKKLTVTCSQNMNHEYMSWYRQDPGLGLRQIYYSMNVEVTDKGDVPEGYKVSRKEKRNFPLILESPSPNQTSLYFCASSYRWDRATNEKLFFGSGTQLSVL.

This chain connects TRBV5-4 to TRBJ2-5; a possible D gene is TRBD1 (7 bases). Germline V CDR1 and CDR2: SGHNT, YYREEE (reference sequence). The CDR3 has 15 residues. V lost 0 bases to trimming and J lost 1 base, with 10 bases between them. In DNA form, the CDR3 reads TGTGCCAGCAGCTTGGCCCAGGGGGGCCAAGAGACCCAGTACTTC. Protein: CASSLAQGGQETQYF. The full variable domain, with the rest looked up from reference TRBV5-4 and TRBJ2-5, is ETGVTQSPTHLIKTRGQQVTLRCSSQSGHNTVSWYQQALGQGPQFIFQYYREEENGRGNFPPRFSGLQFPNYSSELNVNALELDDSALYLCASSLAQGGQETQYFGPGTRLLVL.

This clone appeared a few times. This rearrangement joins TRBV19 to TRBJ1-5, with TRBD1 as a possible D gene (5 bases). V was pared by 7 bases and J by 7 bases, with 14 bases between. The CDR3 is 13 amino acids. Germline CDR1 is LNHDA and CDR2 is SQIVND (reference sequence). The DNA for the CDR3 is TGTGCCAGTACCTGGGGGGGAGGCCAGCCCCAGCATTTT. This sequence encodes CASTWGGGQPQHF.

This rearrangement joins TRBV6-5 to TRBJ1-4, with a weak D call TRBD1 (5 bases). The CDR3 totals 15 residues. Germline loops: CDR1 MNHEY, CDR2 SVGAGI. The V end lost 2 bases, the J end lost 12 bases, and 19 bases lay between the germline ends. In DNA, the CDR3 is TGTGCCAGCAGTTACAAGGGGATTGGGGTGAATGAACTGTTTTTT. Translated: CASSYKGIGVNELFF.

The rearrangement uses TRBV27 and TRBJ2-3; 7 positions match TRBD2. This CDR3 is 15 amino acids long. CDR1 is MNHEY and CDR2 is SMNVEV in the germline V gene (reference sequence). V lost 2 bases to trimming and J lost 1 base; unmatched junction nucleotides: 3. The CDR3 sequence is CASSLGAGGTDTQYF. The CDR3 bases are TGTGCCAGCAGTTTAGGTGCGGGGGGCACAGATACGCAGTATTTT.

This chain links TRBV3-1 (or the pseudogene TRBV3-2) with TRBJ2-3, with TRBD2 matching 9 bases. Trimming cost V 4 bases and J 4 bases; bases outside gene matches: 15. CDR1 LGHDT and CDR2 YNNKEL come from the germline V gene (reference sequence). The CDR3 sequence is 18 residues long. DNA for the CDR3: TGTGCCAGCAGCCCAGACACGAGGCGGGAGGGCCGAGCAGATACGCAGTATTTT. Protein: CASSPDTRREGRADTQYF.

This sequence joins TRBV4-2 and TRBJ1-5; 9 nucleotides line up with TRBD1. The junction had 2 bases not matched to a gene; V was cut back by 1 base and J by 4 bases. The CDR3 is 15 amino acids. Germline-derived CDR1 and CDR2 are LGHNA and YNFKEQ. CDR3 protein: CASSQGGQGNQPQHF. DNA of the CDR3: TGTGCCAGCAGCCAAGGGGGACAGGGAAATCAGCCCCAGCATTTT.

This clone showed up just a few times. This chain uses TRBV27 with TRBJ1-5; D not certain. The CDR3 loop spans 15 amino acids. Deletions cut 3 bases from V and 0 bases from J, with 9 bases between. Germline values: CDR1 MNHEY, CDR2 SMNVEV (reference sequence). CDR3 loop: CASSLGVYSNQPQHF. In DNA, the CDR3 is TGTGCCAGCAGTTTGGGAGTTTATAGCAATCAGCCCCAGCATTTT.

The CDR3 DNA reads as TGTGCCTGGAGTACGTCCCGGGACAGGGCCCATAATTCACCCCTCCACTTT. This translates into CAWSTSRDRAHNSPLHF. The gene calls are TRBV30 and TRBJ1-6, with 9 positions matching TRBD1. Germline CDR1 reads GTSNPN; CDR2 reads SVGIG (reference sequence). The CDR3 loop spans 17 amino acids. V lost 2 bases to trimming and J lost 5 bases; unmatched junction nucleotides: 10.

This chain links TRBV9 with TRBJ1-2; 9 bases agree with TRBD1. Germline-derived CDR1 and CDR2 are SGDLS and YYNGEE. There are 16 residues in the CDR3. J gave up 8 bases and V 2 bases, and 13 bases lay outside the gene matches. The CDR3 spells CASSVTGTGNSKGYTF. The CDR3 DNA is TGTGCCAGCAGCGTCACCGGGACAGGGAATAGCAAAGGCTACACCTTC.

This rearrangement joins TRBV28 to TRBJ1-4; TRBD1 agrees at 12 bases. V shed 6 bases and J 7 bases; nucleotides not matched to a gene: 6. The germline V gene has CDR1 MDHEN and CDR2 SYDVKM. The length of the CDR3 is 15 residues. The DNA for the CDR3 is TGTGCCAGCAGAGGCGCGGGACAGGGGGCTGAAAAACTGTTTTTT. As protein: CASRGAGQGAEKLFF.

The chain uses TRBV2 and TRBJ1-2; tentative D call: TRBD1 (6 bases). The germline V gene has CDR1 SNHLY and CDR2 FYNNEI. This CDR3 comprises 14 residues. Trimming took 4 bases from V and 8 from J, leaving 17 bases between them. CDR3 coding DNA: TGTGCCAGCAGTGTAGAAGGGGGAGGGAGCGGCTACACCTTC. This translates into CASSVEGGGSGYTF. The full variable domain, in which reference TRBV2 and TRBJ1-2 provide the parts outside the CDR3, is EPEVTQTPSHQVTQMGQEVILRCVPISNHLYFYWYRQILGQKVEFLVSFYNNEISEKSEIFDDQFSVERPDGSNFTLKIRSTKLEDSAMYFCASSVEGGGSGYTFGSGTRLTVV.

This clone was observed a single time. The chain links TRBV18 to TRBJ1-5, with D possibly matching TRBD1 (5 bases). In germline, CDR1 is KGHSH, CDR2 LQKENI. The CDR3 loop spans 15 amino acids. V gave up 0 bases and J gave up 5 bases, with 11 bases separating them. The CDR3 sequence: CASSPPSGKDQPQHF. CDR3 DNA sequence: TGTGCCAGCTCACCACCATCAGGGAAGGATCAGCCCCAGCATTTT.